The present T cell receptor beta chain was sequenced within a study of Ad26.COV2.S vaccination and SARS-CoV-2 variants. Study-wide findings and caveats: Higher spike-specific TCR breadth was found in vaccine recipients than in placebo recipients.

The data were produced by immunoSEQ multiplex PCR, yet TCRdb's version contains in-frame clones alone and is incomplete. Seen here are some 340,000 clones, 70% to 90% observed once, and the top ten hold 1.9%. Described treatment: over 15 received Ad26.COV2.S at low or high dose, single or two shots; a few received placebo; per-sample allocation not given. Sampling was done on day 63 after the first vaccine or placebo injection. Donation came from an adult in Boston who was aged 18-55 years. As to this clone: Its antigen is not identified.

This specimen consisted of peripheral blood, obtained in a trial of Ad26.COV2.S vaccine versus placebo. This TCR derives from a person between 18 and 65 years old who received the Ad26.COV2.S COVID-19 vaccine or a placebo.

Written as DNA, the CDR3 is TGTGCCAGCAGCGCGGGGAAGACGTCTCCGAGCACAGATACGCAGTATTTT. Protein sequence: CASSAGKTSPSTDTQYF. This chain links TRBV9 with TRBJ2-3; D may be TRBD2 (5 bases). Trimming took 3 bases from V and 0 from J, leaving 17 bases between them. The CDR3 extends over 17 amino acids. Germline assignment: CDR1 SGDLS and CDR2 YYNGEE. The full variable domain, in which reference TRBV9 and TRBJ2-3 provide the parts outside the CDR3, is DSGVTQTPKHLITATGQRVTLRCSPRSGDLSVYWYQQSLDQGLQFLIQYYNGEERAKGNILERFSAQQFPDLHSELNLSSLELGDSALYFCASSAGKTSPSTDTQYFGPGTRLTVL.